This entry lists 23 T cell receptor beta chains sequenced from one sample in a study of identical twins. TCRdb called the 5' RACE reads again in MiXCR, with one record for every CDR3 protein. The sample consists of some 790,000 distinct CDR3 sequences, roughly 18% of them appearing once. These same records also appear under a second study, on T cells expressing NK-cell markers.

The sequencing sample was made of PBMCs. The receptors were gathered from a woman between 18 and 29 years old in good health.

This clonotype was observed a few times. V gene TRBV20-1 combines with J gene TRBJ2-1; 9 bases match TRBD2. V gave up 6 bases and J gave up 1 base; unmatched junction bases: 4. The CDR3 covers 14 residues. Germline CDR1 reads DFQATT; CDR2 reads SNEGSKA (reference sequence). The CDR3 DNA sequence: TGCAGTGCATCCCTAGCGGGGTCCTACAATGAGCAGTTCTTC. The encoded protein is CSASLAGSYNEQFF.

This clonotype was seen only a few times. Here the CDR3 reads CASSPGQGLRNEQYF. CDR3 bases: TGTGCCAGCAGCCCCGGACAGGGATTGCGGAACGAGCAGTACTTC. The chain employs TRBV6-1 and TRBJ2-7, with 8 bases matching TRBD1. CDR1 and CDR2 from the germline V gene are MNHNS and SASEGT. The trim removed 6 bases at V and 5 bases at J, leaving 12 bases unmatched. The CDR3 length is 15 residues.

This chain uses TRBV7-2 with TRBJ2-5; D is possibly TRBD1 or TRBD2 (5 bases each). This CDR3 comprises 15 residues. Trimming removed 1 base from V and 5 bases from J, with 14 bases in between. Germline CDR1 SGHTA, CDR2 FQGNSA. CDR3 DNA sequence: TGTGCCAGCAGCTTAGGAGGGGCGCGAAGCGAGACCCAGTACTTC. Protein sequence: CASSLGGARSETQYF.

This CDR3 reads CASTGDYIAKNIQYF. The DNA for the CDR3 is TGTGCCAGCACCGGGGATTATATAGCCAAAAACATTCAGTACTTC. V is TRBV6-1 and J is TRBJ2-4, with a tentative D call TRBD2 (5 bases). CDR1 and CDR2 (germline): MNHNS, SASEGT. The CDR3 loop spans 15 amino acids. V lost 7 bases to trimming and J lost 0 bases, with 13 bases between them.

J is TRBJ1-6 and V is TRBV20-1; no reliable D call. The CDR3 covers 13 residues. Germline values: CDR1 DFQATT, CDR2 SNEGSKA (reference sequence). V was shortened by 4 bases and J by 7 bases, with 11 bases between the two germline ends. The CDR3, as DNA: TGCAGTGCTAAGCCAGCGAACAATTCACCCCTCCACTTT. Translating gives CSAKPANNSPLHF.

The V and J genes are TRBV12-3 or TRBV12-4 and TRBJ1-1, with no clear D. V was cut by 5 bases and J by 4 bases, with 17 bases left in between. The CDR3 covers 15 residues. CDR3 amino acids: CASSPRLGRFTEAFF. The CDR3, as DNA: TGTGCCAGCAGTCCCCGACTAGGAAGGTTCACTGAAGCTTTCTTT.

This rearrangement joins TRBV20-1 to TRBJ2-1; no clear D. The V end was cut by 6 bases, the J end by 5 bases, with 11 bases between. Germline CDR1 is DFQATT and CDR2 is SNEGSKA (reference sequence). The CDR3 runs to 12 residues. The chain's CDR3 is CSALPQHNEQFF. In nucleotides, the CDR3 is TGCAGTGCCCTCCCGCAACACAATGAGCAGTTCTTC.

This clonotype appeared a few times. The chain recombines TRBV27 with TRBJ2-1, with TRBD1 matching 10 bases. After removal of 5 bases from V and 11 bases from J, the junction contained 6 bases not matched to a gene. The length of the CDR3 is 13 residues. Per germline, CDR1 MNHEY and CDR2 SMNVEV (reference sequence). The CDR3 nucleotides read TGTGCCAGCAGTACCGGGACAGGGGTGCAGCAGTTCTTC. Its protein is CASSTGTGVQQFF.

The CDR3 sequence: CASSLTQAGDYGYTF. CDR3 nucleotide sequence: TGTGCCAGCAGCTTAACTCAGGCCGGGGACTATGGCTACACCTTC. The rearrangement joins TRBV11-2 to TRBJ1-2, with D unresolved. The CDR3 covers 15 residues. Deletions cut 2 bases from V and 3 bases from J, with 13 bases between. Germline V lookup: CDR1 SGHAT, CDR2 FQNNGV.

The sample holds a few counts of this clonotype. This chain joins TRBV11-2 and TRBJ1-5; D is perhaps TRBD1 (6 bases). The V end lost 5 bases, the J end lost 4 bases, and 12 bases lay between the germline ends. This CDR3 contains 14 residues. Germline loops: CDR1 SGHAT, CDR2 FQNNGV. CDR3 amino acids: CASSPKDRNQPQHF. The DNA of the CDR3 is TGTGCCAGCAGCCCTAAAGACAGGAATCAGCCCCAGCATTTT.

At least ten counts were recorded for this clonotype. The CDR3 spells CASSLNGGAADTQYF. CDR3 coding DNA: TGTGCCAGCAGCTTAAATGGTGGGGCGGCAGATACGCAGTATTTT. This rearrangement joins TRBV7-6 to TRBJ2-3; tentatively, D is TRBD1 (5 bases). Trimming cost V 2 bases and J 4 bases, with 13 bases left between them. Germline V gene sequence: CDR1 SGHVS, CDR2 FNYEAQ. The CDR3 is 15 amino acids.

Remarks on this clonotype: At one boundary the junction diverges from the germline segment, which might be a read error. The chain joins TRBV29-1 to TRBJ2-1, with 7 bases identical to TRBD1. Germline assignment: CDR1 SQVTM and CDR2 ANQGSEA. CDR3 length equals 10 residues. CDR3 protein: CSVVEQGMLF. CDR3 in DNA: TGCAGCGTTGTTGAACAGGGGATGCTCTTC.

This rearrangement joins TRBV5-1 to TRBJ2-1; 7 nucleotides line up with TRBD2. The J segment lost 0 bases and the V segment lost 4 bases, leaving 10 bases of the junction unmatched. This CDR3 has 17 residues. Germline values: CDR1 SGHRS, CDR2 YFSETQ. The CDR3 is CASSLWTRSISYNEQFF. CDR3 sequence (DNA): TGCGCCAGCAGCCTTTGGACTAGGTCGATCTCCTACAATGAGCAGTTCTTC.

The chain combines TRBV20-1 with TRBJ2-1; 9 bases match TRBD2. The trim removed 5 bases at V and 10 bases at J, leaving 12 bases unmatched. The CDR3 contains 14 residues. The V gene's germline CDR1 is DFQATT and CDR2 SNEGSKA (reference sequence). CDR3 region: CSAAGLADDGEQFF. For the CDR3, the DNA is TGCAGTGCTGCGGGACTAGCCGATGATGGGGAGCAGTTCTTC.

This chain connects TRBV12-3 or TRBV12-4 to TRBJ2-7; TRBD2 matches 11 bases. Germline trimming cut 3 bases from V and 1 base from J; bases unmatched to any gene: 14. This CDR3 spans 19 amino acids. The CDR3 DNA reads TGTGCCAGCAGTTTCTATGGTAGCGGGAGGGGAGGCAGTTCCTACGAGCAGTACTTC. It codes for CASSFYGSGRGGSSYEQYF.

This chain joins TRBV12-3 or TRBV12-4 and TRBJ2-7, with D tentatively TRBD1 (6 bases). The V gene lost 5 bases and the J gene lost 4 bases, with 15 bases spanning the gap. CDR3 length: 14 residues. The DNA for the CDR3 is TGTGCCAGCAGTATTAGACAGGCAGGGTACGAGCAGTACTTC. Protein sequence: CASSIRQAGYEQYF.

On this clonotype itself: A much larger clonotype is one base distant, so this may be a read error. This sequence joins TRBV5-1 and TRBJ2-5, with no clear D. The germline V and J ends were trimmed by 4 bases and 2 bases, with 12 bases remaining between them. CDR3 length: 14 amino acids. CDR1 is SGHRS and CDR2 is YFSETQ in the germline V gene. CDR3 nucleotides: TGCGCCAGCAGCCCCCGGTTTCCTCAAGAGACCCAGTACTTC. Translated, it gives CASSPRFPQETQYF. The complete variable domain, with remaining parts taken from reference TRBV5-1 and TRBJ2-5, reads KAGVTQTPRYLIKTRGQQVTLSCSPISGHRSVSWYQQTPGQGLQFLFEYFSETQRNKGNFPGRFSGRQFSNSRSEMNVSTLELGDSALYLCASSPRFPQETQYFGPGTRLLVL.

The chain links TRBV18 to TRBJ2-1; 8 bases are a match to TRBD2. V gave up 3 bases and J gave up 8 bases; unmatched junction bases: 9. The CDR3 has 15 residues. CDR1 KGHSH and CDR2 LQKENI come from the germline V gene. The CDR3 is CASSPAGGLRDEQFF. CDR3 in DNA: TGTGCCAGCTCACCCGCGGGGGGCCTTAGGGATGAGCAGTTCTTC.

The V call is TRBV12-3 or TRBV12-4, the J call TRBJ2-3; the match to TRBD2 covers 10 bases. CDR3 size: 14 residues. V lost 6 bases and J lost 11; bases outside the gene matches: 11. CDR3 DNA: TGTGCCAGCAGAAAAGTAGCGGGAGGCCCCGGGCAGTATTTT. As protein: CASRKVAGGPGQYF.

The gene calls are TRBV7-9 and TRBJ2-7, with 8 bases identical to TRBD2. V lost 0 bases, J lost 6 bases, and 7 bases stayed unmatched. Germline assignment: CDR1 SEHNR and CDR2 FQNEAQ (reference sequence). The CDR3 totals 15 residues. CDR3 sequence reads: CASSLAVGLAFEQYF. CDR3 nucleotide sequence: TGTGCCAGCAGCTTAGCTGTCGGACTAGCATTCGAGCAGTACTTC.

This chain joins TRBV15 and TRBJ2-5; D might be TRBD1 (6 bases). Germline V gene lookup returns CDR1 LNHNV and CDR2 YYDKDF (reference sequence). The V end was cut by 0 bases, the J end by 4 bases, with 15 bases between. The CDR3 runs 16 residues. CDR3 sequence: CATSRDGEGVLETQYF. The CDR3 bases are TGTGCCACCAGCAGAGATGGAGAGGGGGTATTAGAGACCCAGTACTTC.

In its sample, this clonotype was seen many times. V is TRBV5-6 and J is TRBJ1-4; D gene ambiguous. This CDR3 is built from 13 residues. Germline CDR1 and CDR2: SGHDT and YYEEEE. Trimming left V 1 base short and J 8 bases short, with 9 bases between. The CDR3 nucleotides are TGTGCCAGCAGCTTGCTCCTTTCGGAAAAACTGTTTTTT. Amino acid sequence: CASSLLLSEKLFF.

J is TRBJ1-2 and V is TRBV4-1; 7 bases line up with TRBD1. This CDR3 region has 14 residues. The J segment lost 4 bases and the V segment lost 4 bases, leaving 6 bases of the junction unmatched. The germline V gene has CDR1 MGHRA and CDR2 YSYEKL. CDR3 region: CASSRSGTVYGYTF. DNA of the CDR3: TGCGCCAGCAGCCGTAGCGGGACAGTCTATGGCTACACCTTC.